The text below deals with one T cell receptor (beta chain). The data were obtained in a study of blood T cells in healthy people across ages. The overall study: When template switching was applied, about one barcoded beta molecule was captured per two T cells.

The ends were cut back, 5 bases at V and 8 bases at J, with 28 bases in the middle. Germline V lookup: CDR1 SGHTA, CDR2 FQGTGA. This CDR3 contains 18 residues. It was with a sample-barcoded 5' primer and a J-beta primer mix that a second PCR of about 6 to 11 cycles was run. TCRdb re-called the 5' RACE reads through MiXCR, storing one row per CDR3 protein. This table holds around 500,000 distinct CDR3 sequences, 40% to 55% found once. The sequenced sample consisted of blood. The sequence derives from a man older than 75 in good health. The chain employs TRBV7-3 and TRBJ2-1; D is possibly TRBD1 or TRBD2 (6 bases each). The chain's CDR3 is CASSPGPRGVGVFDEQFF. CDR3 DNA: TGTGCCAGCAGCCCGGGCCCTAGGGGGGTGGGCGTCTTTGATGAGCAGTTCTTC.